The subject of this entry is one T cell receptor (beta chain). There are a few counts of this clonotype. Its antigen target is currently unknown. Base qualities were left out, and no much larger clone turns up one base away. Sequencing was carried out with an Illumina HiSeq 1500. The public sequencing data were trimmed at Q25 with fastp and processed into clonotypes with MiXCR by TCRdb, which kept only in-frame beta chains. Here each entry gathers all rows of one CDR3 protein and keeps the most common genes and DNA. Present in this sample are about 150,000 distinct CDR3 sequences, 32% of which were seen just once. In total, the top ten clones hold roughly 47% of the sample. The sample belongs to a study of T cell repertoires in cytomegalovirus infection (dated by TCRdb to between 2018 and 2021). At the level of the whole study: Recently identified HLA-C-restricted CMV epitopes, whose presentation resists viral immunomodulation, were targeted by peptide stimulations together with well-studied HLA-B-restricted epitopes. Donor HLA type was relevant to the analysis, as public TCR beta signatures indicated carriage of CMV infection together with the matching HLA type. The full study reports these points: In the ex vivo response, HLA-C-restricted CMV-specific TCR beta clonotypes were dominant, and in two of eight donors the single most frequent clonotype came from this HLA-C-restricted group. In both this cohort and an independent roughly 350-donor cohort, the cumulative frequency of public TCR beta family members distinguished carriers of CMV infection plus the relevant HLA type.

Reading the label with the study, this specimen's treatment or condition is: in vitro stimulation with specific CMV peptide epitopes to enrich CMV-specific T cells. Looking up the germline V gene (reference sequence) yields CDR1 LNHNV and CDR2 YYDKDF. V is clipped by 5 bases and J by 8 bases, and the sequence between their germline boundaries is 18 bases long. The cysteine opens and the phenylalanine closes a CDR3 of 15 amino acids. The CDR3 DNA has 45 bases and is translated from base 1. Sequences were derived from CD8+ T cells from cultured PBMCs, sampled from culture after CMV antigen stimulation. The chain joins TRBV15 to TRBJ1-4; the D gene is unclear. This clonotype was sampled from a human donor in good health (CMV status not recorded). Some clones in this sample may be carry-over from other donors' samples. The nucleotide sequence is TGTGCCACCAGCCCCTCCGGGGAGGTAATAGAAAAACTGTTTTTT. Its translation is CATSPSGEVIEKLFF.